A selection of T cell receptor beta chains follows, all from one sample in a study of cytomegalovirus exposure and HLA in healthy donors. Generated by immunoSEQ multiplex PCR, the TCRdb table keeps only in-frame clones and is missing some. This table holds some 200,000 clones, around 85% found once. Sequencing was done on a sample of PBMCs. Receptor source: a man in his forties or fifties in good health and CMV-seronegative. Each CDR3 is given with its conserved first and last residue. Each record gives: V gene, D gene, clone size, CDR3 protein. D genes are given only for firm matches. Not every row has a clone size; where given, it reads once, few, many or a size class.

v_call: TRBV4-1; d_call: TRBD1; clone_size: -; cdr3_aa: CASSQTGSSYEQYF
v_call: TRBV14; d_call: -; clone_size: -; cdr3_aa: CASSGKGSGNTIYF
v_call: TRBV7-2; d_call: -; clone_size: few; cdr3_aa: CASSTSGKQETQYF
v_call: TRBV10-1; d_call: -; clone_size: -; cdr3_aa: CASSKQGGEAFF
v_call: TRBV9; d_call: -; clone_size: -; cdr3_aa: CASSVTHQGLYYGYTF
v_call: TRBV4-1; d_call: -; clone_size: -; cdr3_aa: CASSLDRIRDGYTF
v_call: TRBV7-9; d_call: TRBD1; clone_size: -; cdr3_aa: CASSKGQDNSPLHF
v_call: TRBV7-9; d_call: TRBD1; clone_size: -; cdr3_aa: CASSWGTGGSTEAFF
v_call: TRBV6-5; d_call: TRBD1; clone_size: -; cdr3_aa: CASSYVGQGLYTF
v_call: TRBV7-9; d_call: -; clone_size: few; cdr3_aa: CASSRDNTDTQYF
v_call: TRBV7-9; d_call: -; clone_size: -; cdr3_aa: CASSLGTLWQEAFF
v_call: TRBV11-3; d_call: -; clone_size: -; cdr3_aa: CASSYLVADTQYF
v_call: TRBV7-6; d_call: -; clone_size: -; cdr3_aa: CASSLTIDRNQPQHF
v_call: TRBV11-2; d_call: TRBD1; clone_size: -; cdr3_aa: CASSGQGSAYGYTF
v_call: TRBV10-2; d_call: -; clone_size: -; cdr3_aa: CASQRQVDQPQHF
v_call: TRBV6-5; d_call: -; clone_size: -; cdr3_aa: CASSPDGADTQYF
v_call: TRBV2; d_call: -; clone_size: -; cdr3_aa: CASSARDTGELFF
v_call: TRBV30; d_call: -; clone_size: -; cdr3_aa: CAWGLGVEIMADGYTF
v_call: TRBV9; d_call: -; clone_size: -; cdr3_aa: CASNIEGAAQYF
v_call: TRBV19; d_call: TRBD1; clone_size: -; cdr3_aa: CASWTGGYGYTF
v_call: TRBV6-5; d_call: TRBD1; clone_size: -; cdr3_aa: CASSITGQGINEQFF
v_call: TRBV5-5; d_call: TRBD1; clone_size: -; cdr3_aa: CASSFDRGGEKLFF